The 25 T cell receptor beta chains presented below share a single source sample, sequenced in a study of T-cell memory formation after mild COVID-19. TCRdb reprocessed the 5' RACE reads with MiXCR, giving one entry per CDR3 protein. This table has some 300,000 distinct CDR3 sequences, 20% appearing once. Input material: PBMCs or a T cell subset sorted from them (not recorded which). The receptor set was obtained from a man aged 18 to 29 who had mild COVID-19 (a few samples of this study predate the infection). Cell type and time point are not known.

The chain joins TRBV7-9 to TRBJ2-1; the D is unclear. V gave up 2 bases and J gave up 6 bases, with 14 bases separating them. Germline V gene sequence: CDR1 SEHNR, CDR2 FQNEAQ (reference sequence). The CDR3 has 15 amino acids. The CDR3 coding sequence is TGTGCCAGCAGCTTAATTGAGGCAATTCTCAATGAGCAGTTCTTC. It is translated as CASSLIEAILNEQFF.

This clonotype showed up just a few times. The V call is TRBV4-1, the J call TRBJ1-1; 7 positions agree with TRBD1. V dropped 4 bases and J dropped 1; count of bases not matched to a gene: 6. The germline gives CDR1 MGHRA, CDR2 YSYEKL. This CDR3 spans 15 amino acids. The DNA for the CDR3 is TGCGCCAGCAGCCCCTTAGAGGGGGCGAACACTGAAGCTTTCTTT. Amino acids: CASSPLEGANTEAFF.

The chain recombines TRBV19 with TRBJ2-3, with no clear D. Germline V CDR1 and CDR2: LNHDA, SQIVND (reference sequence). V lost 7 bases and J 5 bases, leaving 13 bases between the germline ends. This CDR3 region has 13 residues. The CDR3 is CASTTRAIDTQYF. The CDR3 DNA reads as TGTGCCAGTACCACACGGGCTATAGATACGCAGTATTTT.

This clonotype has just a few counts. This rearrangement joins TRBV5-1 to TRBJ2-1; D may be TRBD2 (6 bases). The V gene's germline CDR1 is SGHRS and CDR2 YFSETQ. The CDR3 runs 15 residues. Trimming removed 6 bases from V and 0 bases from J, with 13 bases in between. CDR3 coding DNA: TGCGCCAGCACCCCACTCGGGAGCTCCTACAATGAGCAGTTCTTC. It codes for CASTPLGSSYNEQFF. The whole variable domain, remainder taken from reference TRBV5-1 and TRBJ2-1, is KAGVTQTPRYLIKTRGQQVTLSCSPISGHRSVSWYQQTPGQGLQFLFEYFSETQRNKGNFPGRFSGRQFSNSRSEMNVSTLELGDSALYLCASTPLGSSYNEQFFGPGTRLTVL.

The chain carries TRBV14 and TRBJ1-5; D is unresolved. CDR3 size: 13 residues. V dropped 1 base and J dropped 6 bases, with 7 bases sitting between them. Germline lookup yields CDR1 SGHDN and CDR2 FVKESK. The CDR3: CASSQGPVQPQHF. Here the CDR3 DNA reads TGTGCCAGCAGCCAAGGTCCGGTTCAGCCCCAGCATTTT.

This clonotype has only a few counts. The chain links TRBV4-3 to TRBJ2-1, with D unclear. V gave up 0 bases and J gave up 6 bases, with 9 bases separating them. CDR1 and CDR2 (germline): LGHNA, YSLEER. The CDR3 has 14 amino acids. The CDR3 loop reads CASSQERTGNEQFF. For the CDR3, the DNA is TGCGCCAGCAGCCAAGAGCGGACGGGCAATGAGCAGTTCTTC.

This chain connects TRBV7-2 to TRBJ2-2; 8 bases fit TRBD1. Germline-derived CDR1 and CDR2 are SGHTA and FQGNSA. With 1 base clipped from V and 7 bases from J, the junction kept 8 bases outside the gene matches. The CDR3 has 16 amino acids. Here the CDR3 DNA reads TGTGCCAGCAGCTTAGACGGGACAGGATGGGGCGGGGAGCTGTTTTTT. Amino acids: CASSLDGTGWGGELFF.

This clonotype was seen a few times. The chain combines TRBV2 with TRBJ2-5; 15 nucleotides line up with TRBD2. Germline values: CDR1 SNHLY, CDR2 FYNNEI. This CDR3 comprises 16 residues. J lost 4 bases, V lost 6 bases, and 6 bases had no gene match. The CDR3 loop is CASSLGLAGGTETQYF. The CDR3 DNA reads TGTGCCAGCAGCTTAGGACTAGCGGGGGGGACAGAGACCCAGTACTTC.

As for this clonotype: At one of its ends the junction is not consistent with the germline gene, which may arise from a read error. The chain is built from TRBV5-1 and TRBJ2-5, with 10 bases identical to TRBD1. This CDR3 has 14 residues. Germline lookup yields CDR1 SGHRS and CDR2 YFSETQ. In DNA form, the CDR3 reads TGCGTCAGCGGGACGACAGGGGGCGGCGAGACCCAGTACTTC. It codes for CVSGTTGGGETQYF.

This clonotype was counted at least ten times. The CDR3 region is CASSFQGNEQFF. The DNA for the CDR3 is TGTGCCAGCAGTTTTCAGGGAAATGAGCAGTTCTTC. The rearrangement uses TRBV28 and TRBJ2-1; TRBD1 might be the D (5 bases). Trimming removed 3 bases at V and 7 bases at J, with 7 bases between. This CDR3 has 12 amino acids. Germline V CDR1 and CDR2: MDHEN, SYDVKM.

Only a few counts were recorded for this clonotype. The chain carries TRBV5-1 and TRBJ2-7, with TRBD2 identical over 11 bases. Trimming at V came to 4 bases and at J to 3 bases, leaving 6 bases not matched to a gene. CDR1 SGHRS and CDR2 YFSETQ come from the germline V gene. This CDR3 contains 15 residues. DNA for the CDR3: TGCGCCAGCAGCGAGCGACTAGCGGGACGCTACGAGCAGTACTTC. Its protein product is CASSERLAGRYEQYF. Filled out from reference TRBV5-1 and TRBJ2-7, the complete variable domain reads KAGVTQTPRYLIKTRGQQVTLSCSPISGHRSVSWYQQTPGQGLQFLFEYFSETQRNKGNFPGRFSGRQFSNSRSEMNVSTLELGDSALYLCASSERLAGRYEQYFGPGTRLTVT.

The gene calls are TRBV25-1 and TRBJ2-3; the D is unclear. Germline assignment: CDR1 MGHDK and CDR2 SYGVNS. The CDR3 runs 14 residues. With 2 bases removed from V and 4 bases from J, the gap between germline ends came to 10 bases. CDR3 sequence (DNA): TGTGCCAGCAGTGAACGTCGAGTGGCAGATACGCAGTATTTT. Translating gives CASSERRVADTQYF.

This chain uses TRBV7-9 with TRBJ2-5; D call uncertain. Germline CDR1 SEHNR, CDR2 FQNEAQ (reference sequence). CDR3 size: 15 residues. Deletions cut 3 bases from V and 7 bases from J, with 18 bases between. CDR3 in amino acids: CASSFGNPTWGTQYF. CDR3 sequence (DNA): TGTGCCAGCAGCTTCGGCAACCCGACCTGGGGGACCCAGTACTTC. The whole variable domain, filled in from reference TRBV7-9 and TRBJ2-5, reads DTGVSQNPRHKITKRGQNVTFRCDPISEHNRLYWYRQTLGQGPEFLTYFQNEAQLEKSRLLSDRFSAERPKGSFSTLEIQRTEQGDSAMYLCASSFGNPTWGTQYFGPGTRLLVL.

This clonotype was observed a few times. A read error may produce the germline difference seen at one junction end. The CDR3 reads CASSLMTTSNYGYTF. CDR3 in DNA: TGTGCAAGCAGCTTAATGACAACGAGTAACTATGGCTACACCTTC. The gene calls are TRBV7-9 and TRBJ1-2; D remains unclear. Germline lookup yields CDR1 SEHNR and CDR2 FQNEAQ (reference sequence). The CDR3 is 15 amino acids.

The rearrangement joins TRBV12-3 or TRBV12-4 to TRBJ2-3; TRBD2 is a possible D gene (7 bases). CDR3 length equals 13 residues. The ends were cut back, 6 bases at V and 7 bases at J, with 14 bases in the middle. CDR3 in amino acids: CASSLGGAYTQYF. The CDR3 DNA is TGTGCCAGCAGCCTAGGGGGGGCGTATACGCAGTATTTT.

The chain uses TRBV4-3 and TRBJ1-1, with D uncertain. Germline lookup yields CDR1 LGHNA and CDR2 YSLEER. V was cut by 4 bases and J by 7 bases, with 16 bases left in between. This CDR3 spans 14 amino acids. CDR3 DNA sequence: TGCGCCAGCAGCCCCGACGTGGGGTTCGGTGAAGCTTTCTTT. Its translation is CASSPDVGFGEAFF.

The chain employs TRBV3-1 and TRBJ1-2, with a possible D match to TRBD1 (6 bases). Germline V gene lookup returns CDR1 LGHDT and CDR2 YNNKEL (reference sequence). Trimming shortened V by 4 bases and J by 0 bases, and 18 bases separated the two germline ends. There are 17 residues in the CDR3. The CDR3 reads CASSPDRSKPANYGYTF. Here the CDR3 DNA reads TGTGCCAGCAGCCCTGACAGGAGTAAACCAGCTAACTATGGCTACACCTTC.

This chain links TRBV18 with TRBJ1-1; 7 nucleotides agree with TRBD1. Germline V gene data show CDR1 as KGHSH and CDR2 as LQKENI. The CDR3 contains 14 residues. With V trimmed by 3 bases and J by 2 bases, 3 bases remained unmatched. The CDR3 is CASSPDRRNTEAFF. The CDR3, as DNA: TGTGCCAGCTCACCGGACAGGAGAAACACTGAAGCTTTCTTT.

This clonotype has only a few counts. This rearrangement joins TRBV4-3 to TRBJ2-1, with D perhaps TRBD1 (6 bases). Between the trimmed V and J ends, which lost 0 bases and 10 bases, there was a span of 13 bases. The CDR3 sequence is 14 residues long. Germline CDR1 is LGHNA and CDR2 is YSLEER. The CDR3 loop reads CASSQDLGTREQFF. Here the CDR3 DNA reads TGCGCCAGCAGCCAAGATCTTGGGACACGCGAGCAGTTCTTC.

This rearrangement joins TRBV28 to TRBJ2-1; possibly TRBD1 for D (5 bases). With 9 bases removed from V and 8 bases from J, the gap between germline ends came to 17 bases. There are 13 residues in the CDR3. Germline loops: CDR1 MDHEN, CDR2 SYDVKM. The CDR3 loop is CASMNYRFHEQFF. Here the CDR3 DNA reads TGTGCCAGTATGAATTACAGGTTTCATGAGCAGTTCTTC.

In this sample, this clonotype turned up a few times. The chain uses TRBV3-1 and TRBJ2-7; D is ambiguous. The V end lost 0 bases, the J end lost 2 bases, and 14 bases lay between the germline ends. The CDR3 runs 16 residues. CDR1 is LGHDT, CDR2 YNNKEL, per germline (reference sequence). The CDR3: CASSQDGLGVTYEQYF. CDR3 in DNA: TGTGCCAGCAGCCAAGATGGTCTTGGGGTGACCTACGAGCAGTACTTC.

The rearrangement links TRBV5-1 to TRBJ2-3, with D possibly TRBD1 on 5 matching bases. The length of the CDR3 is 14 residues. Germline V gives CDR1 SGHRS, CDR2 YFSETQ. V was trimmed by 0 bases and J by 4 bases, leaving 9 bases between them. CDR3 region: CASSLGQPADTQYF. CDR3 coding DNA: TGCGCCAGCAGCTTGGGACAGCCCGCAGATACGCAGTATTTT.

V gene TRBV12-3 or TRBV12-4 combines with J gene TRBJ1-5; the match to TRBD1 covers 10 bases. V gave up 5 bases and J gave up 4 bases; unmatched junction bases: 5. This CDR3 is 15 amino acids long. The CDR3 DNA follows: TGTGCCAGCAGTCCGGGGGACAGGGGTAATCAGCCCCAGCATTTT. This codes for CASSPGDRGNQPQHF.

The rearrangement uses TRBV4-3 and TRBJ1-2; unclear D gene. Germline CDR1 reads LGHNA; CDR2 reads YSLEER. Deletions cut 1 base from V and 3 bases from J, with 12 bases between. This CDR3 is built from 15 residues. The CDR3 loop is CASSQGGDWDYGYTF. As DNA, the CDR3 is TGCGCCAGCAGCCAAGGTGGAGACTGGGACTATGGCTACACCTTC.

This clonotype was counted between two and nine times. This chain uses TRBV5-5 with TRBJ2-5; possible D gene TRBD2, 7 bases. The CDR3 has 14 residues. The V gene lost 6 bases and the J gene lost 2 bases, with 14 bases spanning the gap. In germline, CDR1 is SGHKS, CDR2 YYEKEE (reference sequence). This chain's CDR3 is CASIAGGPQETQYF. The CDR3 coding sequence is TGTGCCAGCATAGCCGGGGGGCCTCAAGAGACCCAGTACTTC.